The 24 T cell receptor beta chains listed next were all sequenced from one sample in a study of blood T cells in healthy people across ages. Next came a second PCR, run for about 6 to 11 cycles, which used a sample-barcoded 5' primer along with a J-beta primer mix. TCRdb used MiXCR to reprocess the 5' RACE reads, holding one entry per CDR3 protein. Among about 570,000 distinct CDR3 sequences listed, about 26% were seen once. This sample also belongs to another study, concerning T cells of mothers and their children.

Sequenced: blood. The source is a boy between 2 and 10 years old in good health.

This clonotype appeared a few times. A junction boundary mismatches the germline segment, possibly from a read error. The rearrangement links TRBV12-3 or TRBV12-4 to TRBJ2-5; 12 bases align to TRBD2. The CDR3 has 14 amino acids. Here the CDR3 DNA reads TGTGCCAGCAGTCTAGCGGGGGGGTTGAAGACCCAGTACTTC. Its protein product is CASSLAGGLKTQYF.

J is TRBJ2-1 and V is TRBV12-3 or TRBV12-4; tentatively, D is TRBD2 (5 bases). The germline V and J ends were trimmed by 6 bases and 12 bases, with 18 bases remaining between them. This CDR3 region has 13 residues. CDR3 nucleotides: TGTGCCAGCAGCTTGGGTGCGGGTGTTAGGCAGTTCTTC. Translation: CASSLGAGVRQFF.

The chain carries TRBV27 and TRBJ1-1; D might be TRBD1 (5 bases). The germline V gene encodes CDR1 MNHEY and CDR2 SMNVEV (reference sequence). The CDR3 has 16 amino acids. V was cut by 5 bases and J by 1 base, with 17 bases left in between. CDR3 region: CASSPFQGLTNTEAFF. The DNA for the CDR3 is TGTGCCAGCAGTCCTTTCCAGGGTTTGACGAACACTGAAGCTTTCTTT.

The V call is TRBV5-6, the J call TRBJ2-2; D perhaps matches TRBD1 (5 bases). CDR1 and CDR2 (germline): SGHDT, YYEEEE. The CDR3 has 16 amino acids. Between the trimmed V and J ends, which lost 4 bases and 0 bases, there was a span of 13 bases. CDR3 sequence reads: CASSTHRIANTGELFF. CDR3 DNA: TGTGCCAGCAGCACCCACAGGATCGCGAACACCGGGGAGCTGTTTTTT.

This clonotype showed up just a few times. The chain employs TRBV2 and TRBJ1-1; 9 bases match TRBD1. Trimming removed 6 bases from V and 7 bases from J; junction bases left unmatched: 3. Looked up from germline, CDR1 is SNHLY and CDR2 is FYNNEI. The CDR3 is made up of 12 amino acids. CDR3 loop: CASRGQGIEAFF. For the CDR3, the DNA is TGTGCCAGCAGGGGACAGGGTATTGAAGCTTTCTTT. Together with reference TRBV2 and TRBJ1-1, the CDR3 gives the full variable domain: EPEVTQTPSHQVTQMGQEVILRCVPISNHLYFYWYRQILGQKVEFLVSFYNNEISEKSEIFDDQFSVERPDGSNFTLKIRSTKLEDSAMYFCASRGQGIEAFFGQGTRLTVV.

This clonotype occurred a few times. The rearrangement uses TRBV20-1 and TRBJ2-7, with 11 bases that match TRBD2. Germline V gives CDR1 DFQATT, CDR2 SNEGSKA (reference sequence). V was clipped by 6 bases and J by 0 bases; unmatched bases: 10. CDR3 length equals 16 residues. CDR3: CSALGLAGSSSYEQYF. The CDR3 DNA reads TGCAGTGCCCTCGGACTAGCGGGTTCGAGCTCCTACGAGCAGTACTTC.

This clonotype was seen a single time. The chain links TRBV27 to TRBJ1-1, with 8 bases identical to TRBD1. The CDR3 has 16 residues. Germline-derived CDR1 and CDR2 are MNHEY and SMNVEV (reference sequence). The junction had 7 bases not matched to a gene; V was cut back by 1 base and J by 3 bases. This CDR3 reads CASSLFGQGGDTEAFF. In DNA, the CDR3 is TGTGCCAGCAGTTTATTCGGACAGGGAGGGGACACTGAAGCTTTCTTT.

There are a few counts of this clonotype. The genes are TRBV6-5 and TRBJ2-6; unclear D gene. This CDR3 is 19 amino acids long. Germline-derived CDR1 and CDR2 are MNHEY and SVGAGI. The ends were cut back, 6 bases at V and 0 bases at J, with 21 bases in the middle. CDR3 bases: TGTGCCAGCAGATACGATTCCGGACCCCCAAGCTCTGGGGCCAACGTCCTGACTTTC. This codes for CASRYDSGPPSSGANVLTF.

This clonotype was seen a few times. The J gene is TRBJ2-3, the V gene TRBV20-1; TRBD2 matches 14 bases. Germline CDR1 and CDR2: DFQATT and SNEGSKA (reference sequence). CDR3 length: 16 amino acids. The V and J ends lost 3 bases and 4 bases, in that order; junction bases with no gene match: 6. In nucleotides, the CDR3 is TGCAGTGCTAGCCCGACGACTAGCGGGGGGGCAGATACGCAGTATTTT. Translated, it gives CSASPTTSGGADTQYF.

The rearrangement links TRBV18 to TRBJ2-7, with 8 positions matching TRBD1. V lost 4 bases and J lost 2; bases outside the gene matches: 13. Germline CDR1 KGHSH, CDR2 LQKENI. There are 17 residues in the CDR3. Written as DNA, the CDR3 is TGTGCCAGCTCACGAACGCTGGGACAGGAGAATCCCTACGAGCAGTACTTC. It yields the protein CASSRTLGQENPYEQYF.

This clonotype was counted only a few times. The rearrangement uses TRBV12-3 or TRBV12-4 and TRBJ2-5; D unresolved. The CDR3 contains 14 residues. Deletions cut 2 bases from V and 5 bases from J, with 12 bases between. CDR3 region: CASSLSQQAETQYF. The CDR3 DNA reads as TGTGCCAGCAGTTTATCACAGCAAGCGGAGACCCAGTACTTC.

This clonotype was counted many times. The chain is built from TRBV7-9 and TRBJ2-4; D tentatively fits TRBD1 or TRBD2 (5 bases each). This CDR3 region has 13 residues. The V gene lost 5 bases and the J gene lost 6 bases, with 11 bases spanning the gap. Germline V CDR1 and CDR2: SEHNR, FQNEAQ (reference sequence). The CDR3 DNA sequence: TGTGCCAGCAGCGACTGGGGGAGAAACATTCAGTACTTC. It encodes CASSDWGRNIQYF.

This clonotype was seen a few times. The CDR3 loop is CAISEAGVETQYF. CDR3 nucleotides: TGTGCCATCAGTGAGGCGGGAGTGGAGACCCAGTACTTC. The chain employs TRBV10-3 and TRBJ2-5, with 7 bases aligning to TRBD2. The junction had 2 bases not matched to a gene; V was cut back by 2 bases and J by 5 bases. The CDR3 spans 13 residues. Germline CDR1 reads ENHRY; CDR2 reads SYGVKD.

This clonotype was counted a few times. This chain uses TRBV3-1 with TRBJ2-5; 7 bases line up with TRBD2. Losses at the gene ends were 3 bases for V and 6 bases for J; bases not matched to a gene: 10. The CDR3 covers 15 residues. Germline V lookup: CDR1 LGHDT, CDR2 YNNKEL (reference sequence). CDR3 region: CASSQGLTIMKTQYF. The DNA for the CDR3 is TGTGCCAGCAGCCAGGGACTAACAATAATGAAGACCCAGTACTTC.

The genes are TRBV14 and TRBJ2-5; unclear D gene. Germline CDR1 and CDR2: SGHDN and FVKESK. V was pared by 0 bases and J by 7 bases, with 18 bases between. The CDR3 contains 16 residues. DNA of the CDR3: TGTGCCAGCAGCCAAGATAAGTGGGCTAGTCGGACGACCCAGTACTTC. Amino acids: CASSQDKWASRTTQYF.

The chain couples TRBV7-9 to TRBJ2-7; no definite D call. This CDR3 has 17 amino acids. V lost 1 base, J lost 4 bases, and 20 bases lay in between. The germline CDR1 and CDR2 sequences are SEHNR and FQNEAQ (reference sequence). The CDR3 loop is CASSLGIGLDMVYEQYF. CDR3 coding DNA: TGTGCCAGCAGCTTAGGTATAGGCTTAGATATGGTTTACGAGCAGTACTTC.

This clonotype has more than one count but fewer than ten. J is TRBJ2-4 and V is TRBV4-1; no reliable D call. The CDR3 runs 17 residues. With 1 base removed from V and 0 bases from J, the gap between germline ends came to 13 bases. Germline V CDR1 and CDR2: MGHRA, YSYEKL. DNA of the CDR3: TGCGCCAGCAGCCAAGTTTTAGGTCCCCTAGCCAAAAACATTCAGTACTTC. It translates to CASSQVLGPLAKNIQYF.

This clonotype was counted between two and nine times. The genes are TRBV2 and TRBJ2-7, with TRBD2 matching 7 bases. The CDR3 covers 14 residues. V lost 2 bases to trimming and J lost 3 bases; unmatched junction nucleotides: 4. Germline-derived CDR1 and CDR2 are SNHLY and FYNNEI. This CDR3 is CASSELRDYYEQYF. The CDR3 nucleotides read TGTGCCAGCAGTGAACTCAGGGACTACTACGAGCAGTACTTC.

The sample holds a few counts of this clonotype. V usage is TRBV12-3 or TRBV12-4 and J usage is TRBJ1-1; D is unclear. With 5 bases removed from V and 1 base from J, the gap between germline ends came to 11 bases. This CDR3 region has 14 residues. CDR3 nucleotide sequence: TGTGCCAGCAGTAAGGACCTTTCGAACACTGAAGCTTTCTTT. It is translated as CASSKDLSNTEAFF.

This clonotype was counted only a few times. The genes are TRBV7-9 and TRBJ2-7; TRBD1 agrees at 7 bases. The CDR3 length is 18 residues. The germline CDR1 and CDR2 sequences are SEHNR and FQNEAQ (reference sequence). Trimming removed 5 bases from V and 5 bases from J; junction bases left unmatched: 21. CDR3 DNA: TGTGCCAGCAGCGTCCCGGGACAGAGGAGAGCCGAGCTTCACGAGCAGTACTTC. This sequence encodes CASSVPGQRRAELHEQYF.

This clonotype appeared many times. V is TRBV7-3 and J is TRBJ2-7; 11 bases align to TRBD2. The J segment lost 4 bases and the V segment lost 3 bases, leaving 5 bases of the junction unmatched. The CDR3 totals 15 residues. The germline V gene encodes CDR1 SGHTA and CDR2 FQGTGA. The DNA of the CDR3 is TGTGCCAGCAGCTTGACTAGCGGGAACCAGTACGAGCAGTACTTC. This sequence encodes CASSLTSGNQYEQYF.

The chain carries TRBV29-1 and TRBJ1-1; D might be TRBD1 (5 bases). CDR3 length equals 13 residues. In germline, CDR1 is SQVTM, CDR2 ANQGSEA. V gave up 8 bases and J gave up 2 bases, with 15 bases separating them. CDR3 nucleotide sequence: TGCAGCCTTCGGGACGGGATAAACACTGAAGCTTTCTTT. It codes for CSLRDGINTEAFF.

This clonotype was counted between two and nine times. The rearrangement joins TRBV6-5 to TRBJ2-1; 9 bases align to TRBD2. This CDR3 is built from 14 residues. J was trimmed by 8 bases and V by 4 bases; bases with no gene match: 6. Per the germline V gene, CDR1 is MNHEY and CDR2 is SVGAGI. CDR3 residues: CASSSPGGRDEQFF. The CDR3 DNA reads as TGTGCCAGCAGTTCTCCGGGCGGGAGGGATGAGCAGTTCTTC.

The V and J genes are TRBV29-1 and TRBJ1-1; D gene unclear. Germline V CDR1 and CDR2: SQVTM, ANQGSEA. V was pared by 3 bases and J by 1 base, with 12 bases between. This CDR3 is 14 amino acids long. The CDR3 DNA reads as TGCAGCGTTGATTACACCCTAGGGAACACTGAAGCTTTCTTT. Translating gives CSVDYTLGNTEAFF.